Listed below are T cell receptor beta chains from one sample, sequenced in a study of OX40 agonist ivuxolimab in advanced cancers. The data were produced by immunoSEQ multiplex PCR, yet TCRdb's version contains in-frame clones alone and is incomplete. This sample has over 10,000 clones, with roughly 69% found just once. The source was CD4+ or CD8+ T cells sorted from blood, collected in a trial of the OX40 agonist ivuxolimab. The receptors shown here come from an adult with an advanced solid tumor such as melanoma, head and neck, liver or kidney cancer. The CDR3 runs from the conserved cysteine through the conserved F or W. D genes are given only for firm matches. Rows may omit the clone size; those that give it use once, few, many or a size class.

clone_size j_call d_call v_call cdr3_aa cdr3_nt
- TRBJ2-3 - TRBV11-3 CASSTMGLADTQYF TGTGCCAGCAGCACCATGGGGTTAGCGGATACGCAGTATTTT
- TRBJ2-7 - TRBV5-6 CASSLGEPYEQYF TGTGCCAGCAGCTTGGGGGAACCCTACGAGCAGTACTTC
many TRBJ1-1 - TRBV7-2 CASSPTPYTEAFF TGTGCCAGCAGCCCAACGCCTTACACTGAAGCTTTCTTT
- TRBJ2-3 TRBD2 TRBV10-3 CAISETGEGSKSTDTQYF TGTGCCATCAGTGAGACCGGGGAGGGATCAAAGAGCACAGATACGCAGTATTTT
- TRBJ2-7 TRBD2 TRBV4-1 CASSQVGGGAGEQYF TGCGCCAGCAGCCAAGTCGGCGGGGGGGCGGGCGAGCAGTACTTC
- TRBJ2-3 TRBD2 TRBV10-3 CAISESETSGIRDTQYF TGTGCCATCAGTGAGTCTGAGACTAGCGGGATCCGCGATACGCAGTATTTT
- TRBJ2-5 TRBD2 TRBV5-1 CASSLEPGLAGGIEDTQYF TGCGCCAGCAGCTTGGAACCGGGACTAGCGGGAGGTATAGAAGACACCCAGTACTTC
few TRBJ2-7 - TRBV7-8 CASSSGDSPGYEQYF TGTGCCAGCAGTTCCGGGGACTCTCCGGGGTACGAGCAGTACTTC
- TRBJ1-6 - TRBV6-5 CASSRQENSPLHF TGTGCCAGCAGCAGACAGGAGAATTCACCCCTCCACTTT
few TRBJ1-3 TRBD1 TRBV28 CASSFSPSTGGISGNTIYF TGTGCCAGCAGTTTTTCCCCCTCCACAGGGGGCATCTCTGGAAACACCATATATTTT
- TRBJ2-7 - TRBV28 CASSLELYEQYF TGTGCCAGCAGTTTAGAACTCTACGAGCAGTACTTC
- TRBJ2-3 TRBD2 TRBV28 CASSFLAGTDTQYF TGTGCCAGCAGTTTCCTAGCGGGCACAGATACGCAGTATTTT
few TRBJ1-2 TRBD1 TRBV27 CASSPGQIRGYTF TGTGCCAGCAGTCCGGGACAGATCCGTGGCTACACCTTC
- TRBJ1-1 - TRBV28 CASSYRALEAFF TGTGCCAGCAGCTACAGGGCGCTAGAAGCTTTCTTT
- TRBJ2-7 - TRBV7-9 CASSLTSGYTYEQYF TGTGCCAGCAGCTTAACCTCGGGCTATACCTACGAGCAGTACTTC
- TRBJ2-3 - TRBV2 CASSGRQSTDTQYF TGTGCCAGCAGTGGAAGACAGTCCACAGATACGCAGTATTTT
- TRBJ1-2 - TRBV5-5 CASSLRYSDKVHGYTF TGTGCCAGCAGCTTGAGGTATTCCGACAAGGTACATGGCTACACCTTC
once TRBJ2-3 - TRBV11-3 CASSSGPKSTDTQYF TGTGCCAGCAGTTCGGGGCCCAAAAGCACAGATACGCAGTATTTT
few TRBJ2-7 TRBD1 TRBV27 CASSWDPTGRLGEQYF TGTGCCAGCAGTTGGGATCCGACAGGGCGCCTGGGCGAGCAGTACTTC
- TRBJ1-1 TRBD1 TRBV28 CASTRDRGTLLTEAFF TGTGCCAGCACCAGGGACAGGGGGACTTTGTTGACTGAAGCTTTCTTT
few TRBJ2-7 - TRBV7-9 CASSLGDSYEQYF TGTGCCAGCAGCTTAGGAGACAGTTACGAGCAGTACTTC
- TRBJ2-7 - TRBV6-5 CASSYGQLYEQYF TGTGCCAGCAGTTACGGACAGCTATACGAGCAGTACTTC
- TRBJ2-1 - TRBV27 CASSAGTFNEQFF TGTGCCAGCAGTGCTGGGACTTTCAATGAGCAGTTCTTC
- TRBJ2-6 - TRBV7-8 CASSLETGPLSGANVLTF TGTGCCAGCAGCTTAGAAACGGGACCCCTCTCTGGGGCCAACGTCCTGACTTTC
few TRBJ2-5 TRBD1 TRBV7-9 CASSLQGPLETQYF TGTGCCAGCAGCCTACAGGGGCCCCTGGAGACCCAGTACTTC
- TRBJ2-5 - TRBV5-5 CASSFFYGQETQYF TGTGCCAGCAGCTTTTTCTACGGCCAAGAGACCCAGTACTTC
- TRBJ1-1 - TRBV6-1 CASTYRGSGTEAFF TGTGCCAGCACCTACCGGGGTTCGGGCACTGAAGCTTTCTTT
- TRBJ2-3 - TRBV27 CASGTGVTQYF TGTGCCAGCGGGACGGGGGTTACGCAGTATTTT
few TRBJ2-5 TRBD2 TRBV7-9 CASSFEPSGYQETQYF TGTGCCAGCAGCTTCGAGCCTAGCGGGTACCAAGAGACCCAGTACTTC
- TRBJ1-1 - TRBV2 CASKLQGLAAFF TGTGCCAGCAAATTACAGGGACTTGCGGCTTTCTTT
- TRBJ2-7 - TRBV13 CASSLRGGGYEQYF TGTGCCAGCAGCTTGAGGGGGGGTGGATACGAGCAGTACTTC
- TRBJ1-3 - TRBV6-6 CASSSIGGASGNTIYF TGTGCCAGCAGCTCGATCGGGGGAGCTTCTGGAAACACCATATATTTT
- TRBJ2-7 - TRBV9 CASGMDESYEQYF TGTGCCAGCGGGATGGACGAGTCCTACGAGCAGTACTTC
few TRBJ1-1 - TRBV4-1 CASSQWLGVEAFF TGCGCCAGCAGCCAGTGGCTCGGGGTTGAAGCTTTCTTT
medium-sized TRBJ1-1 - TRBV18 CASSPEGVTFF TGTGCCAGCTCACCAGAAGGGGTAACTTTCTTT
once TRBJ2-2 TRBD1 TRBV28 CASSFSGQGAGELFF TGTGCCAGCAGTTTCTCGGGACAGGGGGCCGGGGAGCTGTTTTTT
few TRBJ2-5 - TRBV28 CASSLLPQETQYF TGTGCCAGCAGTTTATTACCGCAAGAGACCCAGTACTTC
- TRBJ1-2 - TRBV11-2 CASSFGPAQATF TGTGCCAGCAGCTTCGGACCGGCTCAGGCGACCTTC
- TRBJ2-6 - TRBV21-1 CASSKDWSGRGLTGANVLTF TGTGCCAGCAGCAAAGACTGGTCGGGCAGGGGGCTTACTGGGGCCAACGTCCTGACTTTC
- TRBJ2-1 - TRBV9 CASSVVMGGEQFF TGTGCCAGCAGCGTAGTGATGGGGGGTGAGCAGTTCTTC
- TRBJ1-2 - TRBV2 CASRRSRDLNGYTF TGTGCCAGCAGGCGGTCCCGGGACTTGAATGGCTACACCTTC
few TRBJ2-1 TRBD2 TRBV14 CASSQGMTSGSYEQFF TGTGCCAGCAGCCAGGGGATGACTAGCGGGAGCTATGAGCAGTTCTTC
- TRBJ1-2 - TRBV6-5 CASSYDPTALYGYTF TGTGCCAGCAGTTACGACCCTACGGCCCTCTATGGCTACACCTTC
- TRBJ2-7 TRBD1 TRBV5-4 CASSPGQGRWEQYF TGTGCCAGCAGCCCTGGACAGGGTCGTTGGGAGCAGTACTTC
- TRBJ2-7 TRBD2 TRBV9 CASSASGTSGGNTYEQYF TGTGCCAGCAGCGCCTCCGGGACTAGCGGGGGTAATACCTACGAGCAGTACTTC
- TRBJ2-3 TRBD1 TRBV29-1 CSVRQGLADTQYF TGCAGCGTCCGACAGGGTTTGGCAGATACGCAGTATTTT
- TRBJ2-2 TRBD2 TRBV10-2 CASRVKGLAGKSGELFF TGCGCCAGCAGGGTCAAGGGACTAGCGGGAAAGTCTGGGGAGCTGTTTTTT
- TRBJ2-1 TRBD2 TRBV5-1 CASSSGGPRSYNEQFF TGCGCCAGCAGCTCGGGGGGACCTCGCTCCTACAATGAGCAGTTCTTC
- TRBJ2-3 TRBD2 TRBV7-9 CASSLARGLLTDTQYF TGTGCCAGCAGCTTAGCGCGGGGACTATTAACAGATACGCAGTATTTT
- TRBJ2-3 - TRBV9 CASSVVGDGTFTDTQYF TGTGCCAGCAGCGTAGTGGGGGACGGAACTTTCACAGATACGCAGTATTTT
- TRBJ2-3 - TRBV2 CASSPRDETDTQYF TGTGCCAGCAGTCCCCGGGACGAAACAGATACGCAGTATTTT